The clone carrying this TCR beta chain was seen once. V lost 7 bases and J lost 0, with 9 bases in between. Germline assignment: CDR1 WNHNN and CDR2 SYGVQD (reference sequence). The CDR3 runs 14 residues. This entry belongs to a study of cytomegalovirus exposure and HLA in healthy donors. 60 Vbeta and 13 Jbeta primers were used in PCR. Profiled with immunoSEQ multiplex PCR; TCRdb holds only in-frame clones, not every one. This table has 140,000 to 150,000 clones, approximately 78% appearing once. The chain is built from TRBV10-1 and TRBJ2-2, with a possible D match to TRBD2 (5 bases). This sequence was found in a woman aged 18-29 years in good health and CMV-seropositive. Sequences were obtained from PBMCs. The CDR3 here is CASTAGSNTGELFF. DNA for the CDR3: TGCGCCAGCACGGCGGGCTCGAACACCGGGGAGCTGTTTTTT.